The 2 T cell receptor beta chains given below trace back to one sample, sequenced in a study of CD8 T cells in Susac syndrome. The RNA input was about 0.5 to 1 ug, and it was reverse transcribed with random hexamers. Using its own MiXCR run on the immunoSEQ multiplex PCR reads, TCRdb lists one record per CDR3 protein. The sample carries 50,000 to 60,000 distinct CDR3 sequences, just over 90% recorded once. The sequencing input was CD8+ T cells from PBMCs. The source is a human donor in good health.

This clonotype was counted once. The chain recombines TRBV7-6 with TRBJ2-7; 7 bases line up with TRBD1. Trimming cost V 5 bases and J 0 bases; bases outside gene matches: 10. The CDR3 runs 16 residues. CDR1 is SGHVS and CDR2 is FNYEAQ in the germline V gene. The CDR3 region is CASSPPRDSSSYEQYF. In DNA form, the CDR3 reads TGTGCCAGCAGCCCGCCCCGGGACAGCAGCTCCTACGAGCAGTACTTC.

This chain joins TRBV4-3 and TRBJ1-2, with D possibly TRBD1 on 5 matching bases. The length of the CDR3 is 17 residues. Trimming removed 0 bases from V and 8 bases from J, with 22 bases in between. Germline V gene data show CDR1 as LGHNA and CDR2 as YSLEER. The CDR3 here is CASSQDRTDGTAIGYTF. The CDR3 DNA sequence: TGCGCCAGCAGCCAAGACAGGACTGACGGGACTGCTATCGGCTACACCTTC.